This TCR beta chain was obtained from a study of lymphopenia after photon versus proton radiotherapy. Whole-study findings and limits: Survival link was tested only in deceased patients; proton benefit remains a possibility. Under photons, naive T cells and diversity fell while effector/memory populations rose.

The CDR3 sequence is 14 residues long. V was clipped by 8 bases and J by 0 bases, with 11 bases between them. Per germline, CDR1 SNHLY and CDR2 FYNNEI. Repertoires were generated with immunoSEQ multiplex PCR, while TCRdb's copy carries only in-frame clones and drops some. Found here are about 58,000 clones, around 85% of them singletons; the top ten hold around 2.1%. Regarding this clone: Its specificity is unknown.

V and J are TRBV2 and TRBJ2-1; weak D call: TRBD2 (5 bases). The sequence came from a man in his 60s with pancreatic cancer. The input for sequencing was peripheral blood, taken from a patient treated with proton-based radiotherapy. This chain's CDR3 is CASVPGSSYNEQFF. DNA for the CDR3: TGTGCCAGCGTCCCGGGAAGCTCCTACAATGAGCAGTTCTTC.